The 18 T cell receptor beta chains listed next were all sequenced from one sample in a study of shared clonotypes between healthy human individuals. Only in-frame clones appear in the TCRdb table, and some are missing; sequencing was by immunoSEQ multiplex PCR. The sample carries millions of clones, 90% to 95% recorded once. Sequenced material: naive CD4+ T cells sorted from blood. Subset here: CD45RA+ positively selected. All receptors derive from a young man in good health.

The chain carries TRBV11-3 and TRBJ2-2; D is unresolved. The CDR3 contains 12 residues. In germline, CDR1 is SGHNT, CDR2 YENEEA. V was shortened by 10 bases and J by 7 bases, with 13 bases between the two germline ends. CDR3 DNA: TGTGCCACAAGTAGACGCGACGGGGAGCTGTTTTTT. Its protein product is CATSRRDGELFF.

The genes are TRBV2 and TRBJ2-1, with D perhaps assigned TRBD1 or TRBD2 (5 bases each). Germline V CDR1 and CDR2: SNHLY, FYNNEI. The CDR3 spans 13 residues. Trimming took off 8 bases at V and 0 bases at J, with 8 bases between the two ends. The CDR3 is CASEGSSYNEQFF. In DNA, the CDR3 is TGTGCCAGCGAGGGGAGCTCCTACAATGAGCAGTTCTTC.

In the case of this clone: The same CDR3 can be traced to other DNA sequences in this sample. This chain links TRBV7-9 with TRBJ2-2; either TRBD1 or TRBD2 may supply D (5 bases each). The germline V gene has CDR1 SEHNR and CDR2 FQNEAQ (reference sequence). This CDR3 has 14 residues. V was trimmed by 0 bases and J by 4 bases, leaving 6 bases between them. The chain's CDR3 is CASSLAGGTGELFF. DNA of the CDR3: TGTGCCAGCAGCTTAGCTGGGGGCACCGGGGAGCTGTTTTTT.

The V and J genes are TRBV4-1 and TRBJ2-7, with TRBD1 matching over 7 bases. This CDR3 spans 16 amino acids. CDR1 MGHRA and CDR2 YSYEKL come from the germline V gene. Germline trimming cut 0 bases from V and 1 base from J; bases unmatched to any gene: 6. CDR3: CASSQEDRRSSYEQYF. The CDR3 coding sequence is TGCGCCAGCAGCCAAGAGGACAGGCGATCGTCCTACGAGCAGTACTTC.

The chain couples TRBV5-1 to TRBJ1-1; TRBD1 matches 7 bases. In germline, CDR1 is SGHRS, CDR2 YFSETQ. The length of the CDR3 is 16 residues. V shed 7 bases, J shed 1 base, and the junction held 13 bases outside the gene matches. The CDR3 DNA sequence: TGCGCCAGCGCCAAAAAGGGGGCTGGTGGGAACACTGAAGCTTTCTTT. This gives the protein CASAKKGAGGNTEAFF.

J is TRBJ2-5 and V is TRBV19; TRBD2 aligns across 10 bases. CDR3 length equals 16 residues. CDR1 is LNHDA and CDR2 is SQIVND in the germline V gene (reference sequence). V gave up 2 bases and J gave up 5 bases; unmatched junction bases: 8. This chain's CDR3 is CASSISGASGSETQYF. Here the CDR3 DNA reads TGTGCCAGTAGTATATCCGGGGCTAGCGGGAGTGAGACCCAGTACTTC.

The genes are TRBV7-9 and TRBJ2-1; TRBD2 matches 13 bases. The CDR3 contains 16 residues. Germline-derived CDR1 and CDR2 are SEHNR and FQNEAQ (reference sequence). V was clipped by 7 bases and J by 1 base; unmatched bases: 4. In nucleotides, the CDR3 is TGTGCCAGCAAACTAGCGGGGGGGCAGTCCTACAATGAGCAGTTCTTC. This encodes CASKLAGGQSYNEQFF.

V gene TRBV6-1 combines with J gene TRBJ1-6; D gene uncertain. The V gene's germline CDR1 is MNHNS and CDR2 SASEGT. The length of the CDR3 is 12 residues. V lost 6 bases and J 9 bases, leaving 9 bases between the germline ends. This CDR3 is CASSEDVSPLHF. The CDR3 coding sequence is TGTGCCAGCAGCGAGGATGTTTCACCCCTCCACTTT.

CDR3 residues: CASSRTVHWSGDNEQFF. Written as DNA, the CDR3 is TGCGCCAGCAGCCGGACAGTCCATTGGTCCGGGGACAATGAGCAGTTCTTC. The gene calls are TRBV5-1 and TRBJ2-1; D may be TRBD1 (6 bases). The CDR3 runs 17 residues. CDR1 is SGHRS and CDR2 is YFSETQ in the germline V gene. Trimming shortened V by 4 bases and J by 5 bases, and 22 bases separated the two germline ends.

The chain carries TRBV6-5 and TRBJ1-2; 9 bases line up with TRBD1. The J segment lost 6 bases and the V segment lost 7 bases, leaving 12 bases of the junction unmatched. The CDR3 is made up of 15 amino acids. CDR1 is MNHEY, CDR2 SVGAGI, per germline. Here the CDR3 DNA reads TGTGCCAGCATTCTACGACAGGGGGTTACGAATGGCTACACCTTC. Translation gives CASILRQGVTNGYTF.

The genes are TRBV6-5 and TRBJ2-5; TRBD2 might be the D (5 bases). The end of the DNA aligns better with TRBJ2-7, so the J call may be wrong. Per germline, CDR1 MNHEY and CDR2 SVGAGI. The CDR3 spans 15 residues. CDR3 residues: CASSPDGLAPYEQYF. CDR3 DNA: TGTGCCAGCAGCCCGGATGGACTGGCACCCTACGAGCAGTACTTC.

The V and J genes are TRBV27 and TRBJ2-7; no definite D call. The V gene's germline CDR1 is MNHEY and CDR2 SMNVEV (reference sequence). With 2 bases removed from V and 0 bases from J, the gap between germline ends came to 5 bases. The CDR3 is 13 amino acids. The CDR3 is CASSLIRSYEQYF. The CDR3 DNA follows: TGTGCCAGCAGTTTAATTCGCTCCTACGAGCAGTACTTC.

The gene calls are TRBV7-9 and TRBJ2-1; 8 positions match TRBD2. The CDR3 totals 16 residues. Germline trimming cut 1 base from V and 16 bases from J; bases unmatched to any gene: 18. Germline-derived CDR1 and CDR2 are SEHNR and FQNEAQ (reference sequence). The CDR3 sequence is CASSLVFREGQECDFF. The CDR3 DNA reads TGTGCCAGCAGCTTAGTTTTCCGGGAGGGCCAGGAGTGTGATTTCTTC.

CDR3 loop: CASSATGGFSYEQYF. The CDR3 region has the DNA TGTGCCAGTAGTGCGACAGGGGGCTTCTCCTACGAGCAGTACTTC. V gene TRBV19 combines with J gene TRBJ2-7; 10 nucleotides match TRBD1. V lost 5 bases, J lost 0 bases, and 4 bases stayed unmatched. The CDR3 has 15 residues. Germline CDR1 is LNHDA and CDR2 is SQIVND (reference sequence).

Of note for this clone: Germline and junction disagree at one end, which may indicate a read error. This rearrangement joins TRBV7-7 to TRBJ2-7, with D uncertain. Per germline, CDR1 SSHAT and CDR2 FNYEAQ (reference sequence). This CDR3 is 13 amino acids long. The CDR3 spells CASSLGWGSEQYF. For the CDR3, the DNA is TGTGCTAGCAGCTTAGGATGGGGTAGTGAGCAGTACTTC.

The chain is built from TRBV6-5 and TRBJ2-2, with D unclear. This CDR3 comprises 15 residues. Germline CDR1 and CDR2: MNHEY and SVGAGI. Trimming pared 6 bases from V and 4 bases from J, leaving 15 bases between. The CDR3 loop is CASSADRVRTGELFF. The CDR3 region has the DNA TGTGCCAGCAGCGCGGATAGGGTACGCACCGGGGAGCTGTTTTTT.

The chain joins TRBV6-5 to TRBJ1-2, with D uncertain. The CDR3 has 15 residues. CDR1 MNHEY and CDR2 SVGAGI come from the germline V gene. V was shortened by 2 bases and J by 6 bases, with 16 bases between the two germline ends. For the CDR3, the DNA is TGTGCCAGCAGTTACGAAGCTGAAGGGCTTAATGGCTACACCTTC. Its translation: CASSYEAEGLNGYTF.

Comment on this clone: Other DNA variants within this sample encode the same CDR3. The J gene is TRBJ2-7, the V gene TRBV6-5; either TRBD1 or TRBD2 may supply D (5 bases each). CDR3 length: 15 residues. Germline CDR1 and CDR2: MNHEY and SVGAGI. The germline V and J ends were trimmed by 0 bases and 2 bases, with 11 bases remaining between them. The CDR3 spells CASSYSGRGPYEQYF. The CDR3 coding sequence is TGTGCCAGCAGTTACTCGGGACGGGGACCCTACGAGCAGTACTTC.